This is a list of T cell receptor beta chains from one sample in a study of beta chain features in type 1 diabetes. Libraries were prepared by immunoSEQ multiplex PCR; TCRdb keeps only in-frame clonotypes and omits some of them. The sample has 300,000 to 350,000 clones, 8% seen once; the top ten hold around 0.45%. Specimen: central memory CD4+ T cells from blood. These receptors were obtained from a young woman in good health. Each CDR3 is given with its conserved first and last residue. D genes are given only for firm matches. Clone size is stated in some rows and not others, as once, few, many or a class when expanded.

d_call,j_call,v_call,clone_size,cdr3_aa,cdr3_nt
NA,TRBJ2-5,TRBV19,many,CATSRGFQETQYF,TGTGCCACCTCAAGGGGGTTCCAAGAGACCCAGTACTTC
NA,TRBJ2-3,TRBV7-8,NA,CASSLVRSGSTDTQYF,TGTGCCAGCAGCTTAGTTAGGAGCGGATCCACAGATACGCAGTATTTT
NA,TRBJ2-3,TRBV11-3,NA,CASSLGVRGTDTQYF,TGTGCCAGCAGCTTAGGAGTCAGGGGAACAGATACGCAGTATTTT
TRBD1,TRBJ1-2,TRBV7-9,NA,CASSTPTGNYGYTF,TGTGCCAGCAGCACACCGACAGGGAACTATGGCTACACCTTC
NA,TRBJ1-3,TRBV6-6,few,CASSSGSGNTIYF,TGTGCCAGCAGTTCAGGGTCTGGAAACACCATATATTTT
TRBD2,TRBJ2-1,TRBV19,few,CASSPKTSGTIGNEQFF,TGTGCCAGTAGTCCGAAGACTAGCGGGACCATAGGCAATGAGCAGTTCTTC
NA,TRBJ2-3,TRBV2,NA,CASSEGQSTDTQYF,TGTGCCAGCAGCGAAGGACAGTCCACAGATACGCAGTATTTT
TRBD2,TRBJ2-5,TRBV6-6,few,CASSYGGGSLTETQYF,TGTGCCAGCAGTTATGGCGGCGGGAGTTTAACAGAGACCCAGTACTTC
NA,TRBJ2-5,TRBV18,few,CASSPPAGQETQYF,TGTGCCAGCTCACCACCCGCAGGTCAAGAGACCCAGTACTTC
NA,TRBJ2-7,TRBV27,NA,CASRSYNARDRYEQYF,TGTGCCAGCAGATCCTACAACGCCCGGGACCGCTACGAGCAGTACTTC
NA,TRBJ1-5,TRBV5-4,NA,CASSQDWSSNQPQHF,TGCGCCAGCAGCCAAGATTGGAGTAGCAATCAGCCCCAGCATTTT
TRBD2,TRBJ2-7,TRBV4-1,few,CASSPLAGGLYEQYF,TGCGCCAGCAGCCCACTAGCGGGGGGGCTCTACGAGCAGTACTTC
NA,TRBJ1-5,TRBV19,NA,CASSISDQPQHF,TGTGCCAGTAGTATTTCGGATCAGCCCCAGCATTTT
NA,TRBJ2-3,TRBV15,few,CATSSPPTRDTQYF,TGTGCCACCAGCAGCCCTCCCACTCGGGATACGCAGTATTTT
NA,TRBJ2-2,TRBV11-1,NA,CASSLARGGNTGELFF,TGTGCCAGCAGCTTAGCGCGGGGAGGTAACACCGGGGAGCTGTTTTTT
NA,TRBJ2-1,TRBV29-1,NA,CSVDSYNEQFF,TGCAGCGTTGACTCCTACAATGAGCAGTTCTTC
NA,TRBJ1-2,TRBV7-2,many,CASSLVLARGYTF,TGTGCCAGCAGCTTAGTATTAGCGAGGGGCTACACCTTC
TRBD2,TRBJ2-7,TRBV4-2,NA,CASSQQHAGGEQYF,TGTGCCAGCAGCCAACAACACGCGGGGGGCGAGCAGTACTTC
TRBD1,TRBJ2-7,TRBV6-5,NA,CASRRQGAHEQYF,TGTGCCAGCAGACGACAGGGGGCCCACGAGCAGTACTTC
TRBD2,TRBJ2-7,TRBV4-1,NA,CASSAPGLAGYEQYF,TGCGCCAGCAGCGCCCCGGGACTAGCGGGATACGAGCAGTACTTC
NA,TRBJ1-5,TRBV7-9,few,CASSPQGGQPQHF,TGTGCCAGCAGCCCACAGGGAGGTCAGCCCCAGCATTTT
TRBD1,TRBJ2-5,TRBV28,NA,CASRRTGELQETQYF,TGTGCCAGCAGAAGGACAGGGGAGCTACAAGAGACCCAGTACTTC
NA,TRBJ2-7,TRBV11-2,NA,CASSLGRSEQYF,TGTGCCAGCAGCTTAGGCAGGTCCGAGCAGTACTTC
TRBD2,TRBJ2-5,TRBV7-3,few,CASSNGLASQTQYF,TGTGCCAGCAGCAACGGACTAGCTTCGCAGACCCAGTACTTC
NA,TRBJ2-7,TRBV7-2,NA,CASSTDRNYEQYF,TGTGCCAGCAGCACGGACAGAAACTACGAGCAGTACTTC
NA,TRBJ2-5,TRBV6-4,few,CASSYSTSGTQYF,TGTGCCAGCAGTTACTCGACATCCGGGACCCAGTACTTC
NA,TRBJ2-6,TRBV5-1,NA,CASSWQGSYSGANVLTF,TGCGCCAGCAGCTGGCAGGGTTCCTACTCTGGGGCCAACGTCCTGACTTTC
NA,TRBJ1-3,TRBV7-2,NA,CASSLGPISGNTIYF,TGTGCCAGCAGCTTAGGCCCGATCTCTGGAAACACCATATATTTT
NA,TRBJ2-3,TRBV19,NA,CASSIGNTDTQYF,TGTGCCAGTAGTATCGGTAACACAGATACGCAGTATTTT
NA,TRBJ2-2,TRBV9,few,CASMGSTGHGELFF,TGTGCCAGCATGGGATCGACGGGCCACGGGGAGCTGTTTTTT
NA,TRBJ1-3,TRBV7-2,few,CASRRDFGGNTIYF,TGTGCCAGCAGACGGGATTTCGGTGGAAACACCATATATTTT
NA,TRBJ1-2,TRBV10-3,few,CAISEPGNYYGYTF,TGTGCCATCAGTGAGCCCGGTAACTACTATGGCTACACCTTC
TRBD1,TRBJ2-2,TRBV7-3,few,CASSNQGANTGELFF,TGTGCCAGCAGCAATCAGGGGGCGAACACCGGGGAGCTGTTTTTT
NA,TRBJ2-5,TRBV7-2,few,CASSLWEETQYF,TGTGCCAGCAGCTTATGGGAAGAGACCCAGTACTTC
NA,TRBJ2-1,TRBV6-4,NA,CASSSDGAYNEQFF,TGTGCCAGCAGCTCGGACGGAGCCTACAATGAGCAGTTCTTC
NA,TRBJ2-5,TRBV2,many,CASSHSDTQYF,TGTGCCAGCAGCCACTCTGACACCCAGTACTTC
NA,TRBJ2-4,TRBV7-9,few,CASSLPRGGNIQYF,TGTGCCAGCAGCTTACCCCGGGGTGGAAACATTCAGTACTTC
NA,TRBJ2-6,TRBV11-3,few,CASSPGSGANVLTF,TGTGCCAGCAGCCCAGGGTCTGGGGCCAACGTCCTGACTTTC
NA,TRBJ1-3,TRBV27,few,CASSLSDSGNTIYF,TGTGCCAGCAGTTTGTCCGACTCTGGAAACACCATATATTTT
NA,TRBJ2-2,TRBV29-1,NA,CSVGSPRANTGELFF,TGCAGCGTTGGATCGCCTAGAGCGAACACCGGGGAGCTGTTTTTT
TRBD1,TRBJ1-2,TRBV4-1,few,CASSQDWGRGQVGYTF,TGCGCCAGCAGCCAAGATTGGGGCAGGGGGCAGGTTGGCTACACCTTC
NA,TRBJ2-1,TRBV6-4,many,CASSKTLRDEQFF,TGTGCCAGCAGTAAGACCTTACGTGATGAGCAGTTCTTC
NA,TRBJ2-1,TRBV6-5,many,CASSYSHRNNEQFF,TGTGCCAGCAGTTACTCGCACAGAAACAATGAGCAGTTCTTC
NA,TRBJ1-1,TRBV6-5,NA,CASSSFTEAFF,TGTGCCAGCAGTTCGTTCACTGAAGCTTTCTTT
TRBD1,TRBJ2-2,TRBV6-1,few,CASSAGTGTFTGELFF,TGTGCCAGCAGTGCGGGGACAGGGACGTTCACCGGGGAGCTGTTTTTT
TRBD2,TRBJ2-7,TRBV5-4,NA,CASSFGTTSIYEQYF,TGTGCCAGCAGTTTCGGGACTACCTCTATTTACGAGCAGTACTTC
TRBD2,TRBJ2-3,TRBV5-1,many,CASSLLSSGRAVTDTQYF,TGCGCCAGCAGCTTGCTGTCTAGCGGGAGGGCCGTCACAGATACGCAGTATTTT
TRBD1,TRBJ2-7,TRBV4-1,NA,CASSQYGTGTGNYEQYF,TGCGCCAGCAGCCAATATGGTACCGGGACAGGGAATTACGAGCAGTACTTC
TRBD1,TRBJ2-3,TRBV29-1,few,CSVEEGAGTGSTDTQYF,TGCAGCGTTGAAGAGGGGGCCGGGACAGGGAGCACAGATACGCAGTATTTT
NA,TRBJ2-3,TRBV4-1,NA,CASSQGLTTDTQYF,TGCGCCAGCAGCCAAGGTCTGACTACAGATACGCAGTATTTT
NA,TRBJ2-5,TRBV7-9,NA,CASSLARPRGETQYF,TGTGCCAGCAGCTTAGCGCGACCGAGAGGGGAGACCCAGTACTTC
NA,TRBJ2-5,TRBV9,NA,CASSVGGTLETQYF,TGTGCCAGCAGCGTAGGAGGGACTCTAGAGACCCAGTACTTC
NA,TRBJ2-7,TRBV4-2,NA,CASSPRDDADEQYF,TGTGCCAGCAGCCCTAGGGACGACGCCGACGAGCAGTACTTC
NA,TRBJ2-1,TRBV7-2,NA,CASSLGVGVNEQFF,TGTGCCAGCAGCTTAGGGGTCGGGGTCAATGAGCAGTTCTTC
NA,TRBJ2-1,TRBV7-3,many,CASSLGVMPSYNEQFF,TGTGCCAGCAGCTTAGGAGTTATGCCAAGCTACAATGAGCAGTTCTTC
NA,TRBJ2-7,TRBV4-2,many,CASSQGMGRRGLSYEQYF,TGTGCCAGCAGCCAAGGAATGGGGCGGCGGGGGCTCTCCTACGAGCAGTACTTC
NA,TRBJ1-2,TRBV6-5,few,CASSDEGQSGYTF,TGTGCCAGCAGTGACGAGGGGCAGAGCGGCTACACCTTC
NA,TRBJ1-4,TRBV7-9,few,CASSSVILNEKLFF,TGTGCCAGCAGCTCCGTTATCTTAAATGAAAAACTGTTTTTT